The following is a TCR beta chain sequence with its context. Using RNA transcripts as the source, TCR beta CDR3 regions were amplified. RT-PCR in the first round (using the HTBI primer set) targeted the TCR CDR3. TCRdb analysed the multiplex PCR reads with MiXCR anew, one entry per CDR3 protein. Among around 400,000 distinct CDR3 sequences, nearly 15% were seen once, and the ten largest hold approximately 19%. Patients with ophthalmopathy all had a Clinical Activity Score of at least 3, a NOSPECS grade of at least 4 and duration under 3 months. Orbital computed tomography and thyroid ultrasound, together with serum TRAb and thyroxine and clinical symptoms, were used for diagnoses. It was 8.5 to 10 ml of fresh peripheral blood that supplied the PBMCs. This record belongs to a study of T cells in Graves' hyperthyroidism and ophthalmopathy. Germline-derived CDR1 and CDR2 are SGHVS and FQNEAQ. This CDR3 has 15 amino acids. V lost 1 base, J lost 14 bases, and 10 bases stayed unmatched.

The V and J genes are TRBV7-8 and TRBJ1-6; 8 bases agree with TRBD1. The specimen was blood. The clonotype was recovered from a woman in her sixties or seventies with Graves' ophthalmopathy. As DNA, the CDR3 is TGTGCCAGCAGCTTAGGGACAGGGCCCGGCGCGACCCTCCACTTT. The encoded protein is CASSLGTGPGATLHF.